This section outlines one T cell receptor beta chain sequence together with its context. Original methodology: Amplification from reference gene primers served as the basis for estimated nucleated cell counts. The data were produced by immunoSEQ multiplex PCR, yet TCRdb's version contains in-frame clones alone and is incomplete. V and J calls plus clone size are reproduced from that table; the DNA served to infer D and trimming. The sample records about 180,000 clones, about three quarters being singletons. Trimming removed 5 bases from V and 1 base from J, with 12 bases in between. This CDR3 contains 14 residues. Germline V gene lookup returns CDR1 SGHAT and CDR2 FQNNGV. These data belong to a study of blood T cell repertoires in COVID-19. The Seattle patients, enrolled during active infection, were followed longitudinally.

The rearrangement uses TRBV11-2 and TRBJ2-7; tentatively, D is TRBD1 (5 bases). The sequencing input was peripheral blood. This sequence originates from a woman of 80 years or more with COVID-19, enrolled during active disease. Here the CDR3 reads CASSQVGQSYEQYF. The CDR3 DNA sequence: TGTGCCAGCAGCCAGGTAGGACAATCCTACGAGCAGTACTTC.